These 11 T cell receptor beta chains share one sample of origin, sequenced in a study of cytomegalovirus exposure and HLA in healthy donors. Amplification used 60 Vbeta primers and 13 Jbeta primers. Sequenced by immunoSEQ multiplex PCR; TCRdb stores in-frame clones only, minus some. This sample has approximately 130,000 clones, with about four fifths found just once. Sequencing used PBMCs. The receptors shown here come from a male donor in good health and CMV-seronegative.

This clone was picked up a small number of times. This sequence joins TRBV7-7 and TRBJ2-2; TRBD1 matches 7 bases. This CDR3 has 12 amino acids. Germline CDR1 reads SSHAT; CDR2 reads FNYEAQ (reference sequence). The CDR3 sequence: CAITGVTGELFF. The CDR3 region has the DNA TGTGCTATTACAGGGGTAACCGGGGAGCTGTTTTTT.

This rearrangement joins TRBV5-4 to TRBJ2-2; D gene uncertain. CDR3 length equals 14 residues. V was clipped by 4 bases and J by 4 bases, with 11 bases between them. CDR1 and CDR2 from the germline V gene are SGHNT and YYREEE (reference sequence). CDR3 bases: TGTGCCAGCAGCCTTAGGAGAAGCACCGGGGAGCTGTTTTTT. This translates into CASSLRRSTGELFF.

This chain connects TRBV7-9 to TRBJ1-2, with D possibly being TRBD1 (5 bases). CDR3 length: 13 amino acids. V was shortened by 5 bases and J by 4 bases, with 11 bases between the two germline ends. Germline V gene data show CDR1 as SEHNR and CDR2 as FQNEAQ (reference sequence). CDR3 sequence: CASSVRVGYGYTF. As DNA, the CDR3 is TGTGCCAGCAGCGTCAGGGTGGGCTATGGCTACACCTTC.

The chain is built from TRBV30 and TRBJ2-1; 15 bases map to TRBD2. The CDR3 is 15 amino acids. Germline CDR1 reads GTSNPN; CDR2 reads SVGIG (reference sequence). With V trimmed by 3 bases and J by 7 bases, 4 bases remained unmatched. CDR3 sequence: CAWSEGLAGGNEQFF. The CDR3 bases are TGTGCCTGGAGCGAGGGACTAGCGGGGGGAAATGAGCAGTTCTTC.

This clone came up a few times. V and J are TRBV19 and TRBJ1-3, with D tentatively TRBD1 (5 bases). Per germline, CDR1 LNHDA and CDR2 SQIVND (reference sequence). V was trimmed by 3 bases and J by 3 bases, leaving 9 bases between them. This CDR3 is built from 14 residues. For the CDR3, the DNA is TGTGCCAGTAGTATTTCAGGGCGTGGAAACACCATATATTTT. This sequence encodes CASSISGRGNTIYF.

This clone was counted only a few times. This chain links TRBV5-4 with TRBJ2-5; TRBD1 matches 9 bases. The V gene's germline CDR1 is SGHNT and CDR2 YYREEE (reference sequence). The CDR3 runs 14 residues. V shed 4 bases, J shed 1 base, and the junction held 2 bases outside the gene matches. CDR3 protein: CASSPGQGQETQYF. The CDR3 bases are TGTGCCAGCAGCCCGGGACAGGGCCAAGAGACCCAGTACTTC.

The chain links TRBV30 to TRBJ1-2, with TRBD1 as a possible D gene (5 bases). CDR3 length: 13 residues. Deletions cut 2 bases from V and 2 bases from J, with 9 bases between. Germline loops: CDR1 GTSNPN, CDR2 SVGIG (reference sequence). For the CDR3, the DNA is TGTGCCTGGAGTCGGGGGGGAAACTATGGCTACACCTTC. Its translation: CAWSRGGNYGYTF.

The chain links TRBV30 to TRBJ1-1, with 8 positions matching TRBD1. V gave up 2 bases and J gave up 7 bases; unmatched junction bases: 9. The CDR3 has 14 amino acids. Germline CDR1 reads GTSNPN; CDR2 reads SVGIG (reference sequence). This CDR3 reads CAWSPLDRAFEAFF. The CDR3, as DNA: TGTGCCTGGAGTCCCTTGGACAGGGCGTTTGAAGCTTTCTTT.

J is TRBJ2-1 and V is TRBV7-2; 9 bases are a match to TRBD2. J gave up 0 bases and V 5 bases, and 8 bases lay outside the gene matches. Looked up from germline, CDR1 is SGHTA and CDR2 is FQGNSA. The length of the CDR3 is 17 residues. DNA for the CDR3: TGTGCCAGCAGCCCTGCTACTAGCGGGTTCTCCTACAATGAGCAGTTCTTC. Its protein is CASSPATSGFSYNEQFF. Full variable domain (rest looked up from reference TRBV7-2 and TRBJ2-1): GAGVSQSPSNKVTEKGKDVELRCDPISGHTALYWYRQSLGQGLEFLIYFQGNSAPDKSGLPSDRFSAERTGGSVSTLTIQRTQQEDSAVYLCASSPATSGFSYNEQFFGPGTRLTVL.

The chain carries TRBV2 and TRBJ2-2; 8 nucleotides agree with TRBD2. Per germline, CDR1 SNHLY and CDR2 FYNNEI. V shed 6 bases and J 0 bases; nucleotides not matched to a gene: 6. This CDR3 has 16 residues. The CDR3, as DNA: TGTGCCAGCAGACCTAGCGGGCCCTCGAACACCGGGGAGCTGTTTTTT. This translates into CASRPSGPSNTGELFF. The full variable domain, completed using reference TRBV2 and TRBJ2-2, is EPEVTQTPSHQVTQMGQEVILRCVPISNHLYFYWYRQILGQKVEFLVSFYNNEISEKSEIFDDQFSVERPDGSNFTLKIRSTKLEDSAMYFCASRPSGPSNTGELFFGEGSRLTVL.

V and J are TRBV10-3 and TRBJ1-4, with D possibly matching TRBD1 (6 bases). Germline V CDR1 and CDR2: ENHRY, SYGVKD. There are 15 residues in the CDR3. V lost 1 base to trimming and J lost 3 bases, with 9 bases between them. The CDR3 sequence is CAISEWTAPNEKLFF. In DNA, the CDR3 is TGTGCCATCAGTGAGTGGACAGCTCCTAATGAAAAACTGTTTTTT.